The 21 T cell receptor beta chains reported below all come from one sample, sequenced in a study of blood T cells in healthy people across ages. Using a J-beta primer mix together with a sample-barcoded 5' primer, a second PCR was run for about 6 to 11 cycles. TCRdb passed the 5' RACE reads through MiXCR, listing each CDR3 protein once. The data contain about 780,000 distinct CDR3 sequences, around 25% of them seen just once; the ten biggest clones take up under 3%. The same sample was also studied in work on T cells of mothers and their children.

Sequencing used blood. These receptors all stem from a boy aged 10-17 years in good health.

The chain recombines TRBV7-6 with TRBJ2-5; 9 nucleotides align to TRBD2. Germline CDR1 reads SGHVS; CDR2 reads FNYEAQ. The CDR3 contains 17 residues. J was trimmed by 2 bases and V by 1 base; bases with no gene match: 8. The CDR3 is CASSLVGGGAYQETQYF. As DNA, the CDR3 is TGTGCCAGCAGCTTAGTTGGCGGGGGGGCCTATCAAGAGACCCAGTACTTC. The variable domain in full, with the rest retrieved from reference TRBV7-6 and TRBJ2-5, is GAGVSQSPRYKVTKRGQDVALRCDPISGHVSLYWYRQALGQGPEFLTYFNYEAQQDKSGLPNDRFSAERPEGSISTLTIQRTEQRDSAMYRCASSLVGGGAYQETQYFGPGTRLLVL.

The chain is built from TRBV20-1 and TRBJ2-5; TRBD2 agrees at 7 bases. Unmatched junction bases numbered 7, after V lost 3 bases and J lost 6 bases. This CDR3 region has 13 residues. CDR1 and CDR2 (germline): DFQATT, SNEGSKA (reference sequence). The CDR3, as DNA: TGCAGTGCTAGTGGGAGGGAGGAGAAGACCCAGTACTTC. It translates to CSASGREEKTQYF.

V usage is TRBV6-6 and J usage is TRBJ2-5, with 8 bases matching TRBD1. Unmatched junction bases numbered 8, after V lost 6 bases and J lost 2 bases. The CDR3 has 15 amino acids. Per the germline V gene, CDR1 is MNHNY and CDR2 is SVGAGI (reference sequence). The CDR3 sequence: CASSGTGDTQETQYF. Written as DNA, the CDR3 is TGTGCCAGCAGCGGGACAGGAGATACACAAGAGACCCAGTACTTC.

The chain couples TRBV27 to TRBJ2-1; the match to TRBD2 covers 7 bases. The junction had 14 bases not matched to a gene; V was cut back by 3 bases and J by 6 bases. The germline V gene has CDR1 MNHEY and CDR2 SMNVEV (reference sequence). The CDR3 is made up of 17 amino acids. The CDR3 DNA sequence: TGTGCCAGCAGTTTTAGGATAGCGGGCCCTGAAACCAATGAGCAGTTCTTC. Its translation is CASSFRIAGPETNEQFF.

The sample holds a few counts of this clonotype. V is TRBV6-5 and J is TRBJ2-6, with unresolved D. CDR1 MNHEY and CDR2 SVGAGI come from the germline V gene. The CDR3 loop spans 15 amino acids. With 0 bases removed from V and 1 base from J, the gap between germline ends came to 4 bases. The DNA for the CDR3 is TGTGCCAGCAGTTACTCTTCGTCTGGGGCCAACGTCCTGACTTTC. This codes for CASSYSSSGANVLTF.

Only a few counts were recorded for this clonotype. The chain employs TRBV7-3 and TRBJ2-5, with 10 bases fitting TRBD2. Losses at the gene ends were 4 bases for V and 0 bases for J; bases not matched to a gene: 5. The CDR3 consists of 16 residues. Germline V gene sequence: CDR1 SGHTA, CDR2 FQGTGA. The CDR3 is CASSSTSGLYQETQYF. CDR3 nucleotides: TGTGCCAGCAGCTCGACTAGCGGGCTGTACCAAGAGACCCAGTACTTC.

This chain links TRBV23-1 with TRBJ2-5; D is possibly TRBD1 (6 bases). TRBV23-1 is reported as an ORF; its role is uncertain. The CDR3 length is 13 residues. V was clipped by 5 bases and J by 2 bases, with 9 bases between them. CDR3 residues: CASSVGTQETQYF. CDR3 DNA: TGCGCCAGCAGTGTGGGGACACAAGAGACCCAGTACTTC.

The chain employs TRBV20-1 and TRBJ1-4, with D hard to call. V lost 5 bases to trimming and J lost 6 bases, with 7 bases between them. Germline CDR1 and CDR2: DFQATT and SNEGSKA (reference sequence). The CDR3 spans 11 residues. The CDR3 loop is CSAPTDEKLFF. CDR3 sequence (DNA): TGCAGTGCTCCCACAGATGAAAAACTGTTTTTT.

Of note for this clonotype: At one of its ends the junction is not consistent with the germline gene, which may arise from a read error. The chain couples TRBV6-1 to TRBJ2-3, with TRBD2 matching over 7 bases. The germline V gene has CDR1 MNHNS and CDR2 SASEGT. The CDR3 totals 15 residues. The CDR3 region has the DNA TGTGCCAGCAGTATCCGGGACTACCTCACAGATACGCAGTACTTT. It is translated as CASSIRDYLTDTQYF.

In its sample, this clonotype was seen once. The genes are TRBV12-3 or TRBV12-4 and TRBJ1-4, with D unresolved. This CDR3 is built from 15 residues. V was trimmed by 3 bases and J by 7 bases, leaving 15 bases between them. This CDR3 reads CASSFMGGPGEKLFF. Written as DNA, the CDR3 is TGTGCCAGCAGTTTTATGGGTGGACCGGGTGAAAAACTGTTTTTT.

The rearrangement uses TRBV9 and TRBJ2-5, with D possibly matching TRBD2 (5 bases). TRBJ2-7 matches the DNA end more closely, so the J call is doubtful. The CDR3 covers 16 residues. Germline CDR1 and CDR2: SGDLS and YYNGEE. This chain's CDR3 is CASSGTSASPTYEQYF. DNA of the CDR3: TGTGCCAGCAGCGGGACCTCGGCTAGCCCTACCTACGAGCAGTACTTC.

This clonotype showed up just a few times. The rearrangement joins TRBV6-5 to TRBJ1-2; 7 bases align to TRBD1. Germline V gene lookup returns CDR1 MNHEY and CDR2 SVGAGI. The trim removed 6 bases at V and 13 bases at J, leaving 17 bases unmatched. The CDR3 extends over 14 amino acids. The CDR3 DNA reads as TGTGCCAGCAGCTATCTACGATCGATGACAGGGAGCACCTTC. Translation: CASSYLRSMTGSTF.

The V and J genes are TRBV7-9 and TRBJ1-5; no firm D call. The CDR3 runs 12 residues. V was cut by 4 bases and J by 6 bases, with 7 bases left in between. CDR1 is SEHNR and CDR2 is FQNEAQ in the germline V gene (reference sequence). CDR3 nucleotide sequence: TGTGCCAGCAGCTCGACGACTCAGCCCCAGCATTTT. Protein sequence: CASSSTTQPQHF.

The chain has TRBV7-9 and TRBJ2-1, with a possible D match to TRBD2 (5 bases). Germline loops: CDR1 SEHNR, CDR2 FQNEAQ (reference sequence). The germline V and J ends were trimmed by 5 bases and 3 bases, with 17 bases remaining between them. The CDR3 has 16 residues. CDR3 in amino acids: CASSRGNPLFYNEQFF. CDR3 nucleotide sequence: TGTGCCAGCAGCCGAGGGAACCCACTCTTCTACAATGAGCAGTTCTTC. The full variable domain, its missing parts supplied by reference TRBV7-9 and TRBJ2-1, is DTGVSQNPRHKITKRGQNVTFRCDPISEHNRLYWYRQTLGQGPEFLTYFQNEAQLEKSRLLSDRFSAERPKGSFSTLEIQRTEQGDSAMYLCASSRGNPLFYNEQFFGPGTRLTVL.

The V and J genes are TRBV12-3 or TRBV12-4 and TRBJ2-3, with 8 bases aligning to TRBD1. J lost 2 bases, V lost 1 base, and 2 bases had no gene match. The CDR3 spans 15 residues. CDR3: CASSLGTGHTDTQYF. The CDR3 nucleotides are TGTGCCAGCAGTTTAGGGACAGGGCACACAGATACGCAGTATTTT.

The gene calls are TRBV7-6 and TRBJ2-5; D gene ambiguous. This CDR3 has 16 residues. Germline V gene sequence: CDR1 SGHVS, CDR2 FNYEAQ. Between the trimmed V and J ends, which lost 2 bases and 2 bases, there was a span of 15 bases. CDR3 loop: CASSLIAWSAQETQYF. For the CDR3, the DNA is TGTGCCAGCAGCTTAATTGCGTGGTCGGCTCAAGAGACCCAGTACTTC.

V and J are TRBV20-1 and TRBJ1-2, with D possibly matching TRBD1 (5 bases). The CDR3 contains 18 residues. V was cut by 4 bases and J by 3 bases, with 27 bases left in between. Germline V gene sequence: CDR1 DFQATT, CDR2 SNEGSKA (reference sequence). CDR3 nucleotides: TGCAGTGCTACGAGAGGGCGGGACTTACGACGTTCTGACTATGGCTACACCTTC. Translated: CSATRGRDLRRSDYGYTF.

The rearrangement joins TRBV5-4 to TRBJ1-4; tentative D call: TRBD1 (5 bases). The CDR3 has 15 residues. V was cut by 4 bases and J by 8 bases, with 18 bases left in between. Per germline, CDR1 SGHNT and CDR2 YYREEE (reference sequence). The CDR3 is CASSPAPTGREKLFF. The CDR3 DNA sequence: TGTGCCAGCAGCCCGGCCCCAACAGGACGGGAAAAACTGTTTTTT.

The rearrangement joins TRBV7-2 to TRBJ2-1; 10 positions match TRBD2. The V gene's germline CDR1 is SGHTA and CDR2 FQGNSA. This CDR3 comprises 17 residues. Trimming cost V 6 bases and J 0 bases; bases outside gene matches: 8. CDR3 amino acids: CASRPSGGTSSYNEQFF. The CDR3 nucleotides read TGTGCCAGCAGACCTAGCGGGGGCACGAGCTCCTACAATGAGCAGTTCTTC.

The chain couples TRBV20-1 to TRBJ2-5, with TRBD2 matching over 10 bases. J was trimmed by 4 bases and V by 6 bases; bases with no gene match: 11. Germline values: CDR1 DFQATT, CDR2 SNEGSKA (reference sequence). CDR3 size: 15 residues. As DNA, the CDR3 is TGCAGTGCCGCGACTAGCGGGTGGGGCGGAGAGACCCAGTACTTC. Translated, it gives CSAATSGWGGETQYF.

This rearrangement joins TRBV5-1 to TRBJ2-7; TRBD1 matches 10 bases. With 2 bases clipped from V and 7 bases from J, the junction kept 9 bases outside the gene matches. Per germline, CDR1 SGHRS and CDR2 YFSETQ. CDR3 length: 15 amino acids. The CDR3 here is CASSLPSGTGVEQYF. The CDR3 DNA follows: TGCGCCAGCAGCTTACCCTCCGGGACAGGGGTTGAGCAGTACTTC.